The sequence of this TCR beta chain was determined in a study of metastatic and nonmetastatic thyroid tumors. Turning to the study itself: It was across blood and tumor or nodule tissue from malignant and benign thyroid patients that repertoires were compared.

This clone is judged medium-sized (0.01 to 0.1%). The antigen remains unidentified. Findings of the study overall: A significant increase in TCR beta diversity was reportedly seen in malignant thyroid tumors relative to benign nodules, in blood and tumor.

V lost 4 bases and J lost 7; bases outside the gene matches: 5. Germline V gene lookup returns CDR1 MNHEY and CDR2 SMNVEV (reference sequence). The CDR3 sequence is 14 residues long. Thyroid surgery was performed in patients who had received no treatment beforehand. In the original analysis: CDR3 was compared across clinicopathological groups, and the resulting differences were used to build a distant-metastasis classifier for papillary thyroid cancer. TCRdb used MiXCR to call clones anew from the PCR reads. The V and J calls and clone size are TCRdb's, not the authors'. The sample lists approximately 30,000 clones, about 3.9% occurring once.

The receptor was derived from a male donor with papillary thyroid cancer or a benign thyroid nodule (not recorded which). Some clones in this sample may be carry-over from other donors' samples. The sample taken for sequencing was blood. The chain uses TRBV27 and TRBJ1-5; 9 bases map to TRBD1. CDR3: CASSWGQGGQPQHF. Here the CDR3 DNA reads TGTGCCAGCAGTTGGGGACAGGGAGGCCAGCCCCAGCATTTT.